This paragraph reports one T cell receptor beta chain. This specimen comes from a study of blood T cell repertoires in COVID-19. Some clones are missing from TCRdb's copy, which holds only in-frame ones; the method was immunoSEQ multiplex PCR. This table has under 15,000 clones, 65% to 90% appearing once. This TCR was sampled from a man between 40 and 49 years old with active or convalescent COVID-19. Sequencing was performed on peripheral blood.

In DNA form, the CDR3 reads TGTGCCAGCAGCTCACAAGAGACCCAGTACTTC. Translating gives CASSSQETQYF. The V gene is TRBV7-2, the J gene TRBJ2-5; D not resolved. Trimming left V 4 bases short and J 2 bases short, with 2 bases between. This CDR3 spans 11 amino acids. In germline, CDR1 is SGHTA, CDR2 FQGNSA.